This T cell receptor beta chain originates from a study of blood T cells in healthy people across ages (dated by TCRdb to the mid-2010s). Describing the broader study: In model experiments, template switching captured roughly one uniquely barcoded TCR beta cDNA molecule for every two T cells. The study measured age-related changes in TCR beta repertoire diversity using deep sequencing normalized with unique cDNA molecular identifiers. The study analyzed two additional independent replicas of 1 million unique cDNA reads from the same blood draw for two donors, one aged 18 to 30 and one aged 80 or older. The donors were divided into four age groups: young (average approximately 17 years), middle-aged (about 40), aged (about 60) and long-lived (nearly 85). To avoid experimental bias, donors of different ages were randomly spread across the sequencing lanes. Paper-wide results and their limitations: Observed TCR beta diversity per million T cells fell roughly linearly with age, and a significant reduction was already apparent by age approximately 40. The CMV infection status of donors was not known, potentially confounding age-related changes in expanded clonotypes. Estimates of total diversity based on one million sequenced T cells were regarded as lower bounds and as underestimates. Because profiling used bulk unsorted PBMCs, naive and antigen-experienced compartments could not be compared conclusively. There was a strong correlation between observed TCR beta diversity and the percentage of naive T cells measured by flow cytometry. Compared with the aged group, the long-lived group had more naive CD4+ T cells, fewer expanded clones and increased TCR diversity, a pattern suggesting age selection.

Libraries came from 5' RACE. Sequencing used an Illumina HiSeq 2500. The second PCR ran for roughly 7 to 11 cycles and used a J-beta primer mix along with a sample-barcoded 5' primer. A unique molecular identifier was introduced onto each TCR beta cDNA molecule by a template-switch 5' adaptor carrying 12 random nucleotides. Each sample yielded at least 2.5 million CDR3-containing paired-end reads. First-strand cDNA was synthesized from all RNA with the Mint cDNA synthesis kit, primed by a TRBC-specific oligonucleotide. After uracil-DNA glycosylase treatment, a first 18-cycle PCR used universal primers M1SS and BC2_uni_R on all cDNA. For the original study's pipeline: Each sample was normalized by randomly selecting 1 million high-quality reads, each carrying a distinct molecular identifier. Instead of being binned into consensus sequences, reads that shared molecular identifiers were thrown out. MiTCR, with a Q25 quality threshold and the strictest error-elimination algorithm, was used for CDR3 identification, clonotype clustering and error correction. A nonparametric unseen species model with Euler transformation was used to estimate lower-bound total TCR beta diversity. TCRdb took the public reads, trimmed them with fastp at Q25, ran MiXCR for clone calling and kept in-frame beta chains. Each entry is one CDR3 protein sequence, shown with its most common DNA and genes. The V and J calls come from TCRdb's annotation, not from the publication. The sample table holds approximately 1.5 million distinct CDR3 sequences, of which approximately 39% were seen once. The ten most abundant clones make up approximately 4% of the sample.

Systemically healthy Caucasian individuals from Russia, 39 in total and aged about 6 to 95 years, were included as donors. Each donor gave 8 to 10 milliliters of peripheral blood, collected into EDTA-treated Vacutainer tubes. PBMCs were isolated by Ficoll-Paque density-gradient centrifugation, with at least 6 million obtained per sample. Total RNA, at least 6 micrograms per sample, was extracted from PBMCs with Trizol reagent. The percentages of naive CD45RAhigh/CD27high T cells were determined by flow cytometry on a PBMC aliquot from every donor. CDR1 and CDR2 are read off the germline V gene as MGHRA and YSYEKL. V loses 0 bases at its end and J loses 6 bases; junction bases beyond the gene matches: 12. There are 18 amino acids in the CDR3, from cysteine to phenylalanine inclusive. The only DNA kept is the CDR3, 54 bases in frame from the first base. This clonotype was detected a few times. There is no known antigen for this receptor. Base-call qualities are not available, and no considerably larger clone is one nucleotide away.

This TCR was sampled from a woman between 18 and 30 years old in good health. The chain is assembled from TRBV4-1 and TRBJ2-1, and 9 bases in between align with TRBD1. The sample was blood. In nucleotides, the sequence is TGCGCCAGCAGCCAAGAAGCTATAGGGACAGGGTACGCCAATGAGCAGTTCTTC. It specifies CASSQEAIGTGYANEQFF.